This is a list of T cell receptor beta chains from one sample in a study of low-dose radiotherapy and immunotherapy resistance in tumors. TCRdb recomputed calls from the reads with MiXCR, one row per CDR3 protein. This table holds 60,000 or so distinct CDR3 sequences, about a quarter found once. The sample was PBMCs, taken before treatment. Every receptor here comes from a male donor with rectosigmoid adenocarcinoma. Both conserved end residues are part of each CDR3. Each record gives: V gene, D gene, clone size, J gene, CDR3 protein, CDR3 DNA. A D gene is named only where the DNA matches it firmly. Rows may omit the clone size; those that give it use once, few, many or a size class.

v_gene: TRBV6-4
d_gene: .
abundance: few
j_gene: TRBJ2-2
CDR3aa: CASSDSGETGELFFF
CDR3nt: .

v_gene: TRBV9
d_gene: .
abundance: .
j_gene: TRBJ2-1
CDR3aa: CASSERADTYEQFF
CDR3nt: TGTGCCAGCAGCGAGAGGGCAGATACCTATGAGCAGTTCTTC

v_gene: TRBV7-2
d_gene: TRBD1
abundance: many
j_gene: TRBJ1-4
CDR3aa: CASSPRQGAWEKLFF
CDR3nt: TGTGCCAGCAGCCCCCGACAGGGGGCTTGGGAAAAACTGTTTTTT

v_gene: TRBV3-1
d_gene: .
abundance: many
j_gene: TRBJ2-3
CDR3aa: CASSQLNSADTQYF
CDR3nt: TGTGCCAGCAGCCAATTGAACTCCGCAGATACGCAGTATTTT

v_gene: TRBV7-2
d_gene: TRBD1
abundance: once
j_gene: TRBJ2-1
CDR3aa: CASSLAGTGSYNEQFF
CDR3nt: TGTGCCAGCAGCTTAGCTGGGACAGGGTCCTACAATGAGCAGTTCTTC

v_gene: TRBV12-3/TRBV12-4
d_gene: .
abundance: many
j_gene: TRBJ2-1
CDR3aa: CASHNGRGSYNEQFF
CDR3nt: TGTGCCAGCCACAATGGCAGGGGTTCCTACAATGAGCAGTTCTTC

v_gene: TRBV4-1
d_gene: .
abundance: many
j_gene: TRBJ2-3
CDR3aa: CASSLVEAGSTDTQYF
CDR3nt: TGCGCCAGCAGCCTCGTGGAGGCCGGTTCCACAGATACGCAGTATTTT

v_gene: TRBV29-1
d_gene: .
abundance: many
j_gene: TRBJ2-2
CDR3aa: CSVETTSNTGELFF
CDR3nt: TGCAGCGTTGAGACGACTTCAAACACCGGGGAGCTGTTTTTT

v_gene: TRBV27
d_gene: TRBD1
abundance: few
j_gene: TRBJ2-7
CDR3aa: CASTLDRVNYEQYF
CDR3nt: TGTGCCAGCACCCTGGACAGGGTGAATTACGAGCAGTACTTC

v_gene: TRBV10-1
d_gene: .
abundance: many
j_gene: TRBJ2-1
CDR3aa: CASSESGAPEKEQFF
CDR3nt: TGCGCCAGCAGTGAATCTGGGGCCCCGGAGAAAGAGCAGTTCTTC

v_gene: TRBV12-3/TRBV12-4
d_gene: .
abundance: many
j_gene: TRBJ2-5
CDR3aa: CASSFIPTEDQYF
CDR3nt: TGTGCCAGCAGTTTTATTCCAACAGAGGACCAGTACTTC

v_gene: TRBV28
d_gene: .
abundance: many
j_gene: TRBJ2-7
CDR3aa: CASTTPGRFEQYF
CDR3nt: TGTGCCAGCACCACCCCAGGGAGATTCGAGCAGTACTTC

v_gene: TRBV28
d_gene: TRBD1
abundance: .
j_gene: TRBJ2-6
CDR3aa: CATTPSRWDRTGANVLTF
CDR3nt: TGTGCCACGACACCTTCGCGGTGGGACAGGACTGGGGCCAACGTCCTGACTTTC

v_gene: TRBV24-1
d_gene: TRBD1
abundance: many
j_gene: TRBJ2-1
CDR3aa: CATSDHHRGRRNNEQFF
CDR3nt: TGTGCCACCAGTGATCATCACAGGGGGCGTAGAAACAATGAGCAGTTCTTC

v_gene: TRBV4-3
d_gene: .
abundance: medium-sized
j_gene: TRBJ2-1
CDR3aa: CASSQLIKGQGPNEQFF
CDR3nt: TGCGCCAGCAGCCAACTAATCAAGGGACAAGGCCCCAATGAGCAGTTCTTC

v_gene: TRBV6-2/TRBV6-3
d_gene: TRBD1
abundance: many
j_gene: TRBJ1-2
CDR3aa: CASSDGQGARGYTF
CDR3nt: TGTGCCAGCAGTGACGGACAGGGGGCGCGTGGCTACACCTTC

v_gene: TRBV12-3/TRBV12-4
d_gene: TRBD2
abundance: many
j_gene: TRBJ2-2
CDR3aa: CASSTAGGFRGELFF
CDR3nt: TGTGCCAGCAGTACAGCGGGGGGGTTCCGCGGGGAGCTGTTTTTT

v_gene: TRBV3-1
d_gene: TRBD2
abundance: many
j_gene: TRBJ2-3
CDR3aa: CASSQDKERGGVNTQYF
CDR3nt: TGTGCCAGCAGCCAAGATAAAGAGCGGGGGGGAGTTAATACGCAGTATTTT

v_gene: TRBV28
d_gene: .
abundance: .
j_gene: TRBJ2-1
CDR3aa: CASSSGSGGFRNEQFF
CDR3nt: TGTGCCAGCAGTTCCGGGTCGGGGGGCTTTAGGAATGAGCAGTTCTTC

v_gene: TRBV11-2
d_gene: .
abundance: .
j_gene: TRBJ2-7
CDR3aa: CASSFFGQSYEQYF
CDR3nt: TGTGCCAGCAGCTTCTTCGGACAGTCCTACGAGCAGTACTTC

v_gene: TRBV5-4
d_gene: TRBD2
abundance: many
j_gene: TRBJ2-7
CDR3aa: CASSFNAGGSYYEQYF
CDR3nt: TGTGCCAGCAGCTTCAACGCGGGGGGATCTTACTACGAGCAGTACTTC

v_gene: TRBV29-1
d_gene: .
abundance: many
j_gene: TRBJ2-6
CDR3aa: CSVSEGGSGANVLTF
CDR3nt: TGCAGCGTCTCCGAAGGGGGCTCTGGGGCCAACGTCCTGACTTTC

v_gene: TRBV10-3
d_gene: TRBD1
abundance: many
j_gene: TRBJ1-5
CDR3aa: CAIRDREGNQPQHF
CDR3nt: TGTGCCATCAGGGACAGGGAAGGGAATCAGCCCCAGCATTTT

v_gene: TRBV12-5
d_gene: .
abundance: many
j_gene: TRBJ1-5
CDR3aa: CASGWGPRRQPQHF
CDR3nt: TGTGCTAGTGGTTGGGGACCGCGAAGACAGCCCCAGCATTTT

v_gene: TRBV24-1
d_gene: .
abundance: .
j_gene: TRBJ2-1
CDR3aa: CATSIQGGSSYNEQFF
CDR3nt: TGTGCCACCAGTATCCAGGGGGGGAGCTCCTACAATGAGCAGTTCTTC

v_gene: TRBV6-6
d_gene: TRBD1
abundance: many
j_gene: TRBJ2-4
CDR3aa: CASSTKDRAKNIQYF
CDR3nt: TGTGCCAGCAGCACCAAGGACAGGGCCAAAAACATTCAGTACTTC

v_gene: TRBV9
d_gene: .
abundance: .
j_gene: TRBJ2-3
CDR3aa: CASSSLTVTDTQYF
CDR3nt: TGTGCCAGCAGCAGCCTGACTGTCACAGATACGCAGTATTTT

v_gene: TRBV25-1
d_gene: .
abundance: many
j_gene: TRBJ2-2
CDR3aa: CASSERTANTGELFF
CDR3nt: TGTGCCAGCAGTGAGAGGACAGCGAACACCGGGGAGCTGTTTTTT

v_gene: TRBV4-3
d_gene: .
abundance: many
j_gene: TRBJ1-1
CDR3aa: CASSQERGMNTEAFF
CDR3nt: TGCGCCAGCAGCCAAGAGCGGGGGATGAACACTGAAGCTTTCTTT

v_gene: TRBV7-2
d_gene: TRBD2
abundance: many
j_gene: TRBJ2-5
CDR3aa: CASSWGELAGGKVETQYF
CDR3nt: TGTGCCAGCAGCTGGGGCGAGCTAGCGGGAGGGAAAGTTGAGACCCAGTACTTC

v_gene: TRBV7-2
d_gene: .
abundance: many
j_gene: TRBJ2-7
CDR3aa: CASSLVAQDPLYFYF
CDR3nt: TGTGCCAGCAGCTTAGTCGCCCAGGATCCCCTGTACTTCTACTTC

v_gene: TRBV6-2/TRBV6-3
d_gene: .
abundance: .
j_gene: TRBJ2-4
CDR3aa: CASSDGGKAGKNIQYF
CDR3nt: TGTGCCAGCAGTGACGGGGGCAAGGCAGGGAAAAACATTCAGTACTTC

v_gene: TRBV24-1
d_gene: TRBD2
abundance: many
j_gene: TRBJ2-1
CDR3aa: CATSEQGGVNNEQFF
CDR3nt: TGTGCCACCAGTGAGCAGGGAGGGGTTAACAATGAGCAGTTCTTC

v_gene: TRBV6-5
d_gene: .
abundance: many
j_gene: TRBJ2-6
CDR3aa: CASSYSGPGANVLTF
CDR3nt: TGTGCCAGCAGTTACTCAGGGCCTGGGGCCAACGTCCTGACTTTC

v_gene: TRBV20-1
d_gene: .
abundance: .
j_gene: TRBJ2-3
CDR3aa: CSAHPRVATDTQYF
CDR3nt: TGCAGTGCCCACCCCAGGGTTGCGACAGATACGCAGTATTTT

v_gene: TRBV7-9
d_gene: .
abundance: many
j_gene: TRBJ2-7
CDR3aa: CASSPTTGVYEQYF
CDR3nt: TGTGCCAGCAGCCCCACGACGGGAGTCTACGAGCAGTACTTC

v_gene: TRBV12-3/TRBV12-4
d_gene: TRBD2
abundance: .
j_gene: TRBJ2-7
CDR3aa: CASSLGTSSYEQYF
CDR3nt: TGTGCCAGCAGTTTGGGGACTAGTTCCTACGAGCAGTACTTC

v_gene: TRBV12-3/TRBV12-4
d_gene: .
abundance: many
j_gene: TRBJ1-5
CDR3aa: CASSAGYNQPQHF
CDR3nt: TGTGCCAGCAGTGCAGGGTACAATCAGCCCCAGCATTTT

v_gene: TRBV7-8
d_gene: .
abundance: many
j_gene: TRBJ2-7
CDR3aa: CASSSRANAYPYEQYF
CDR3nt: TGTGCCAGCAGCTCACGGGCGAACGCGTACCCCTACGAGCAGTACTTC

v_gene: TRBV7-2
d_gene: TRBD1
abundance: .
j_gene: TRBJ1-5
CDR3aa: CASSPGGGENQPQHF
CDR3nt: TGTGCCAGCAGCCCAGGGGGGGGGGAGAATCAGCCCCAGCATTTT

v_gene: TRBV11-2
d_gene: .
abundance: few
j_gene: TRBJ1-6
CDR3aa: CASSLLHGSYNSPLHF
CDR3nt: TGTGCCAGCAGCTTGCTTCACGGGTCCTATAATTCACCCCTCCACTTT

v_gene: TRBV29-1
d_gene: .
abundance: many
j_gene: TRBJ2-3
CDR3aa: CSVAKGSGEDTQYF
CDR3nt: TGCAGCGTTGCCAAGGGCTCAGGAGAAGATACGCAGTATTTT

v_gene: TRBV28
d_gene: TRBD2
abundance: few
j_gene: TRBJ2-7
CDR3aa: CASTLGGTYEQYF
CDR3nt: TGTGCCAGCACCCTCGGGGGGACCTACGAGCAGTACTTC

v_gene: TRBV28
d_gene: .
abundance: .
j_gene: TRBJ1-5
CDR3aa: CASSLSIYNQPQHF
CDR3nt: TGTGCCAGCAGTTTATCGATCTACAATCAGCCCCAGCATTTT

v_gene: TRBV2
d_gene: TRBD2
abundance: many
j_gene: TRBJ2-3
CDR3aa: CASSPGLAGRDTQYF
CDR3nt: TGTGCCAGCAGTCCGGGACTAGCGGGCCGAGATACGCAGTATTTT

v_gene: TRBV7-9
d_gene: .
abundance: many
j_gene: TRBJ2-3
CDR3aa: CASSLTVVTDTQYF
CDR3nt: TGTGCCAGCAGCTTAACGGTAGTGACGGATACGCAGTATTTT

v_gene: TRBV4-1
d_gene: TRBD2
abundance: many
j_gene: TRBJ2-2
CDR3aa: CASSQPLRRLAGYTGELFF
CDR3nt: TGCGCCAGCAGCCAACCGCTTCGCAGACTAGCGGGATACACCGGGGAGCTGTTTTTT

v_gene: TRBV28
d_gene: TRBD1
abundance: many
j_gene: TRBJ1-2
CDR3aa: CASTTRQGAGYGYTF
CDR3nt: TGTGCCAGCACCACAAGGCAGGGGGCGGGCTATGGCTACACCTTC

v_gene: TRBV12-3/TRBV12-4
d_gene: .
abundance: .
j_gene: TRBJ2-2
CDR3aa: CASSLHTNTGELFF
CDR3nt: TGTGCCAGCAGTTTACACACGAACACCGGGGAGCTGTTTTTT

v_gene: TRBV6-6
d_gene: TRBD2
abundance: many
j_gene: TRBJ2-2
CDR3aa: CASGGRLAGVTGELFF
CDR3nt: TGTGCCAGCGGTGGGAGACTAGCGGGAGTTACCGGGGAGCTGTTTTTT